One and the same sample provided the 26 T cell receptor beta chains below, sequenced in a study of blood T cell repertoires in COVID-19. Assay used: immunoSEQ multiplex PCR; TCRdb lists only in-frame clones, some missing. The sample yields about 140,000 clones, about 85% seen once. Source material: peripheral blood. The receptors originated from a human donor with COVID-19, enrolled during active disease. The donor label of this sample is uncertain.

This rearrangement joins TRBV7-9 to TRBJ1-1, with TRBD1 identical over 7 bases. CDR1 and CDR2 from the germline V gene are SEHNR and FQNEAQ (reference sequence). V dropped 6 bases and J dropped 0; count of bases not matched to a gene: 4. CDR3 length: 14 residues. The CDR3 region has the DNA TGTGCCAGCAGGTCGGGACAGATGAACACTGAAGCTTTCTTT. Translation: CASRSGQMNTEAFF.

In DNA, the CDR3 is TGCAGCGCTGAGGACAGGGAGGGAAAACTGTTTTTT. Protein: CSAEDREGKLFF. The V call is TRBV29-1, the J call TRBJ1-4, with 8 bases aligning to TRBD1. This CDR3 has 12 amino acids. The junction had 8 bases not matched to a gene; V was cut back by 7 bases and J by 10 bases. Germline CDR1 SQVTM, CDR2 ANQGSEA. The full variable domain, with the rest looked up from reference TRBV29-1 and TRBJ1-4, is SAVISQKPSRDICQRGTSLTIQCQVDSQVTMMFWYRQQPGQSLTLIATANQGSEATYESGFVIDKFPISRPNLTFSTLTVSNMSPEDSSIYLCSAEDREGKLFFGSGTQLSVL.

This clone appeared a few times. The chain is built from TRBV7-9 and TRBJ1-3; possible D gene TRBD1, 5 bases. The ends were cut back, 4 bases at V and 0 bases at J, with 7 bases in the middle. This CDR3 contains 14 residues. The V gene's germline CDR1 is SEHNR and CDR2 FQNEAQ (reference sequence). CDR3 sequence reads: CASSSDSSGNTIYF. The CDR3 DNA reads TGTGCCAGCAGCTCCGACAGCTCTGGAAACACCATATATTTT.

J is TRBJ1-1 and V is TRBV18; D is ambiguous. Germline CDR1 KGHSH, CDR2 LQKENI. CDR3 size: 14 residues. V gave up 3 bases and J gave up 5 bases, with 13 bases separating them. CDR3 protein: CASSPGSIETEAFF. In DNA, the CDR3 is TGTGCCAGCTCACCGGGCAGCATAGAGACTGAAGCTTTCTTT.

CDR3 sequence: CATSDLDRLNTEAFF. The CDR3 DNA is TGTGCCACCAGTGATCTGGACAGGTTGAACACTGAAGCTTTCTTT. The chain couples TRBV24-1 to TRBJ1-1; TRBD1 matches 7 bases. CDR1 KGHDR and CDR2 SFDVKD come from the germline V gene. This CDR3 contains 15 residues. J was trimmed by 0 bases and V by 3 bases; bases with no gene match: 3.

The chain employs TRBV7-9 and TRBJ2-7; weak D call: TRBD2 (6 bases). Per germline, CDR1 SEHNR and CDR2 FQNEAQ (reference sequence). This CDR3 contains 12 residues. Trimming stripped 5 bases from V and 4 bases from J, with 9 bases between. CDR3 in DNA: TGTGCCAGCAGCGCGGGGACTTACGAGCAGTACTTC. Amino acids: CASSAGTYEQYF.

This clone has a handful of counts. The chain joins TRBV2 to TRBJ1-5; 7 bases line up with TRBD1. The trim removed 8 bases at V and 3 bases at J, leaving 4 bases unmatched. This CDR3 is 13 amino acids long. Per the germline V gene, CDR1 is SNHLY and CDR2 is FYNNEI. The CDR3 reads CASGDRHNQPQHF. DNA for the CDR3: TGTGCCAGCGGGGACAGACACAATCAGCCCCAGCATTTT.

This clone turned up a few times. This chain connects TRBV5-1 to TRBJ2-3; the D is unclear. Germline V lookup: CDR1 SGHRS, CDR2 YFSETQ. V was shortened by 3 bases and J by 4 bases, with 12 bases between the two germline ends. The CDR3 contains 14 residues. The CDR3 spells CASSSTGSPDTQYF. CDR3 coding DNA: TGCGCCAGCAGCTCCACCGGGTCTCCAGATACGCAGTATTTT. The entire variable domain, with the rest obtained from reference TRBV5-1 and TRBJ2-3, is as follows: KAGVTQTPRYLIKTRGQQVTLSCSPISGHRSVSWYQQTPGQGLQFLFEYFSETQRNKGNFPGRFSGRQFSNSRSEMNVSTLELGDSALYLCASSSTGSPDTQYFGPGTRLTVL.

The J gene is TRBJ1-3, the V gene TRBV7-9; tentatively, D is TRBD1 (5 bases). There are 15 residues in the CDR3. Trimming removed 5 bases at V and 4 bases at J, with 15 bases between. Germline V gives CDR1 SEHNR, CDR2 FQNEAQ (reference sequence). This chain's CDR3 is CASSPPGSRGNTIYF. The CDR3 DNA sequence: TGTGCCAGCAGCCCTCCAGGGTCTAGAGGAAACACCATATATTTT. The whole variable domain, filled in from reference TRBV7-9 and TRBJ1-3, reads DTGVSQNPRHKITKRGQNVTFRCDPISEHNRLYWYRQTLGQGPEFLTYFQNEAQLEKSRLLSDRFSAERPKGSFSTLEIQRTEQGDSAMYLCASSPPGSRGNTIYFGEGSWLTVV.

The chain uses TRBV4-1 and TRBJ2-2; possibly TRBD1 for D (5 bases). Deletions cut 5 bases from V and 4 bases from J, with 11 bases between. Germline CDR1 reads MGHRA; CDR2 reads YSYEKL. The CDR3 sequence is 14 residues long. The CDR3 coding sequence is TGCGCCAGCAGCGCCCGGACAACCACCGGGGAGCTGTTTTTT. This encodes CASSARTTTGELFF.

The CDR3 protein is CASSTGYFAEAFF. The CDR3 nucleotides read TGTGCCAGCAGTACAGGGTACTTCGCTGAAGCTTTCTTT. The rearrangement joins TRBV6-1 to TRBJ1-1; possibly TRBD1 for D (6 bases). This CDR3 has 13 amino acids. Per germline, CDR1 MNHNS and CDR2 SASEGT. The V end lost 5 bases, the J end lost 6 bases, and 13 bases lay between the germline ends.

V is TRBV24-1 and J is TRBJ2-2; a possible D gene is TRBD2 (6 bases). Trimming pared 4 bases from V and 2 bases from J, leaving 10 bases between. Germline V gene data show CDR1 as KGHDR and CDR2 as SFDVKD. There are 15 residues in the CDR3. The CDR3 protein is CATSDRDLNTGELFF. CDR3 bases: TGTGCCACCAGTGACCGGGACTTAAACACCGGGGAGCTGTTTTTT.

The chain recombines TRBV4-2 with TRBJ2-5; 7 bases fit TRBD2. Germline V CDR1 and CDR2: LGHNA, YNFKEQ. The junction had 5 bases not matched to a gene; V was cut back by 2 bases and J by 2 bases. This CDR3 has 15 amino acids. The CDR3 DNA reads as TGTGCCAGCAGCCAACGGCCGGGGGGTCAAGAGACCCAGTACTTC. As protein: CASSQRPGGQETQYF.

The CDR3 spells CASSVGDSSYEQYF. The CDR3 DNA follows: TGTGCCAGCAGCGTAGGTGACAGCTCCTACGAGCAGTACTTC. The V gene is TRBV9, the J gene TRBJ2-7; maybe TRBD1 (5 bases). Germline CDR1 is SGDLS and CDR2 is YYNGEE. V was clipped by 0 bases and J by 0 bases, with 7 bases between them. The CDR3 is 14 amino acids.

The chain combines TRBV25-1 with TRBJ2-1; D may be TRBD1 (7 bases). CDR1 and CDR2 from the germline V gene are MGHDK and SYGVNS. The CDR3 length is 14 residues. V lost 5 bases, J lost 6 bases, and 14 bases lay in between. The CDR3 nucleotides read TGTGCCAGCAGTCTTTCAGGGGGGCTCAATGAGCAGTTCTTC. Protein sequence: CASSLSGGLNEQFF.

This clone was detected only once. V usage is TRBV19 and J usage is TRBJ2-1, with D possibly matching TRBD2 (5 bases). The V end was cut by 8 bases, the J end by 4 bases, with 9 bases between. Germline lookup yields CDR1 LNHDA and CDR2 SQIVND (reference sequence). This CDR3 comprises 12 residues. CDR3 loop: CASGGPYNEQFF. The DNA of the CDR3 is TGTGCCAGTGGCGGGCCGTACAATGAGCAGTTCTTC.

The CDR3 here is CASSFAGGQGNSPLHF. The CDR3 region has the DNA TGTGCCAGCAGCTTCGCCGGGGGACAGGGGAATTCACCCCTCCACTTT. This chain joins TRBV7-9 and TRBJ1-6; 10 bases match TRBD1. Germline V gene lookup returns CDR1 SEHNR and CDR2 FQNEAQ (reference sequence). The trim removed 3 bases at V and 7 bases at J, leaving 6 bases unmatched. The CDR3 loop spans 16 amino acids. Complete variable domain (other parts from reference TRBV7-9 and TRBJ1-6): DTGVSQNPRHKITKRGQNVTFRCDPISEHNRLYWYRQTLGQGPEFLTYFQNEAQLEKSRLLSDRFSAERPKGSFSTLEIQRTEQGDSAMYLCASSFAGGQGNSPLHFGNGTRLTVT.

V is TRBV7-3 and J is TRBJ2-7; D might be TRBD1 (6 bases). This CDR3 spans 13 amino acids. Trimming pared 2 bases from V and 2 bases from J, leaving 7 bases between. Germline V gene lookup returns CDR1 SGHTA and CDR2 FQGTGA. CDR3 amino acids: CASSLEGAYEQYF. The CDR3 nucleotides are TGTGCCAGCAGCTTAGAGGGGGCCTACGAGCAGTACTTC. The full variable domain, its missing parts supplied by reference TRBV7-3 and TRBJ2-7, is GAGVSQTPSNKVTEKGKYVELRCDPISGHTALYWYRQSLGQGPEFLIYFQGTGAADDSGLPNDRFFAVRPEGSVSTLKIQRTERGDSAVYLCASSLEGAYEQYFGPGTRLTVT.

This chain uses TRBV10-3 with TRBJ2-1, with D possibly TRBD1 on 6 matching bases. V was shortened by 8 bases and J by 0 bases, with 17 bases between the two germline ends. Germline V gene data show CDR1 as ENHRY and CDR2 as SYGVKD. This CDR3 region has 16 residues. The CDR3 protein is CAISQTGPSSYNEQFF. DNA for the CDR3: TGTGCCATCTCTCAGACAGGACCGAGCTCCTACAATGAGCAGTTCTTC.

This clone has only a few counts. The chain uses TRBV7-3 and TRBJ2-1; 12 nucleotides line up with TRBD2. Trimming took 2 bases from V and 10 from J; bases not matched to a gene: 3. The CDR3 covers 14 residues. Germline CDR1 SGHTA, CDR2 FQGTGA. CDR3 residues: CASSLSTSGGEQFF. The CDR3 nucleotides are TGTGCCAGCAGCTTATCGACTAGCGGGGGAGAGCAGTTCTTC.

The CDR3 sequence is CASSQDHGGGYEQYF. CDR3 coding DNA: TGTGCCAGCAGCCAAGATCACGGGGGAGGGTACGAGCAGTACTTC. V usage is TRBV4-2 and J usage is TRBJ2-7; 7 bases are shared with TRBD2. The germline CDR1 and CDR2 sequences are LGHNA and YNFKEQ. There are 15 residues in the CDR3. After removal of 0 bases from V and 4 bases from J, the junction contained 6 bases not matched to a gene.

V and J are TRBV30 and TRBJ2-1, with 7 bases fitting TRBD1. Trimming removed 4 bases from V and 4 bases from J; junction bases left unmatched: 7. The CDR3 has 14 amino acids. Germline V lookup: CDR1 GTSNPN, CDR2 SVGIG (reference sequence). The CDR3 region has the DNA TGTGCCTGGACCAGGGGGACAGTGTACAATGAGCAGTTCTTC. Translating it yields CAWTRGTVYNEQFF.

The chain combines TRBV13 with TRBJ2-3; D unclear. The CDR3 runs 13 residues. The V and J ends lost 1 base and 4 bases respectively, with 6 bases between them. CDR1 and CDR2 (germline): PRHDT, FYEKMQ (reference sequence). The CDR3 DNA follows: TGTGCCAGCAGCTTAGATCAGGCAGATACGCAGTATTTT. Protein: CASSLDQADTQYF.

This clone was recorded only once. The CDR3 nucleotides are TGTGCCAGCAGCTTGGCTCGTGCCTACGAGCAGTACTTC. This gives the protein CASSLARAYEQYF. The J gene is TRBJ2-7, the V gene TRBV13; D gene uncertain. The CDR3 has 13 amino acids. Germline loops: CDR1 PRHDT, CDR2 FYEKMQ (reference sequence). Trimming shortened V by 3 bases and J by 2 bases, and 8 bases separated the two germline ends.

V and J are TRBV5-1 and TRBJ1-4; D might be TRBD1 (6 bases). Germline CDR1 is SGHRS and CDR2 is YFSETQ. Between the trimmed V and J ends, which lost 3 bases and 8 bases, there was a span of 14 bases. This CDR3 is built from 14 residues. Here the CDR3 DNA reads TGCGCCAGCAGCTCAGAGGGGGTTGGGGAAAAACTGTTTTTT. Its translation is CASSSEGVGEKLFF.

This chain uses TRBV10-3 with TRBJ1-1; maybe TRBD1 (6 bases). The CDR3 loop spans 16 amino acids. Germline assignment: CDR1 ENHRY and CDR2 SYGVKD. V was cut by 0 bases and J by 4 bases, with 15 bases left in between. In nucleotides, the CDR3 is TGTGCCATCAGTGAGTCGAAGGGGGTAGGAGGCACTGAAGCTTTCTTT. Its protein product is CAISESKGVGGTEAFF.